A selection of T cell receptor beta chains follows, all from one sample in a study of T cell repertoires in cytomegalovirus infection. TCRdb analysed the reads with MiXCR anew, one entry per CDR3 protein. The sample has roughly 240,000 distinct CDR3 sequences, around 6.4% seen once; the top ten hold roughly 6.5%. Sequencing was carried out using PBMCs. All receptors come from a human donor in good health (CMV status not recorded). Some clones in this sample may be carry-over from other donors' samples. Both conserved end residues are part of each CDR3. The order of the fields is clone size, D gene, J gene, V gene, CDR3 DNA, CDR3 protein. A D gene is named only where the DNA matches it firmly. For some rows the clone size is stated as once, few or many, or as a class when expanded; others skip it.

size: .; D: TRBD1; J: TRBJ1-1; V: TRBV9; DNA: TGTGCCAGCAGCGTCCGGGACAGGACGAACACTGAAGCTTTCTTT; CDR3: CASSVRDRTNTEAFF
size: many; D: TRBD1; J: TRBJ2-2; V: TRBV5-4; DNA: TGTGCCAGCAGCTCCGGGACAGGGTGGACCGGGGAGCTGTTTTTT; CDR3: CASSSGTGWTGELFF
size: many; D: TRBD1; J: TRBJ1-1; V: TRBV6-2/TRBV6-3; DNA: TGTGCCAGCAGTTACCCTTTGGACAGGGGGAACACTGAAGCTTTCTTT; CDR3: CASSYPLDRGNTEAFF
size: few; D: TRBD1; J: TRBJ2-7; V: TRBV10-3; DNA: TGTGCCACCGGACAGGGGACCTACGAGCAGTACTTC; CDR3: CATGQGTYEQYF
size: many; D: .; J: TRBJ1-1; V: TRBV4-3; DNA: TGCGCCAGCAGCCAAGACGGGGTCTACACTGAAGCTTTCTTT; CDR3: CASSQDGVYTEAFF
size: many; D: .; J: TRBJ2-7; V: TRBV7-2; DNA: TGTGCCAGCAGCTTATGGGACGAGCAGTACTTC; CDR3: CASSLWDEQYF
size: many; D: .; J: TRBJ1-1; V: TRBV7-2; DNA: TGTGCCAGCAGCTTGGGCCTTGAAGCTTTCTTT; CDR3: CASSLGLEAFF
size: many; D: .; J: TRBJ1-5; V: TRBV7-8; DNA: TGTGCCAGCAGCTTAGCGCAGAGGAATCTCAATCAGCCCCAGCATTTT; CDR3: CASSLAQRNLNQPQHF
size: many; D: .; J: TRBJ2-5; V: TRBV6-4; DNA: TGTGCCAGCAGTGACTTCACATCGGGGGAAGGGGGAGAGACCCAGTACTTC; CDR3: CASSDFTSGEGGETQYF
size: many; D: TRBD1; J: TRBJ2-2; V: TRBV11-2; DNA: TGTGCCAGCAGCTTGCGATCGAACAGGGGCGCTCACACCGGGGAGCTGTTTTTT; CDR3: CASSLRSNRGAHTGELFF
size: many; D: .; J: TRBJ1-2; V: TRBV20-1; DNA: TGCAGTGCCCCCCCGGTCCGAGGGGGAGGCTACACCTTC; CDR3: CSAPPVRGGGYTF
size: .; D: .; J: TRBJ1-5; V: TRBV19; DNA: TGTGCCAGTAGTATTTGGGGGGATCAGCCCCAGCATTTT; CDR3: CASSIWGDQPQHF
size: many; D: .; J: TRBJ2-5; V: TRBV6-5; DNA: TGTGCCAGCAGCACCCTGGGGAGAGAAGAGACCCAGTACTTC; CDR3: CASSTLGREETQYF
size: many; D: .; J: TRBJ1-1; V: TRBV20-1; DNA: TGCAGTGCTAGAGATCCGACGTACCCTGAAGCTTTCTTT; CDR3: CSARDPTYPEAFF
size: many; D: TRBD1; J: TRBJ2-7; V: TRBV14; DNA: TGTGCCAGCAGCCAAGAGAGGAGGACAGGAGTTTTTCCCTACGAGCAGTACTTC; CDR3: CASSQERRTGVFPYEQYF
size: many; D: .; J: TRBJ1-1; V: TRBV12-3/TRBV12-4; DNA: TGTGCCAGCAGGACAGATACATCAAACACTGAAGCTTTCTTT; CDR3: CASRTDTSNTEAFF
size: many; D: .; J: TRBJ2-6; V: TRBV7-9; DNA: TGTGCCAGCAGCTTCCCCGGGGCCAACGTCCTGACTTTC; CDR3: CASSFPGANVLTF
size: many; D: TRBD1; J: TRBJ1-2; V: TRBV28; DNA: TGTGCCAGCGGCCGGGACAGTAACTATGGCTACACCTTC; CDR3: CASGRDSNYGYTF
size: many; D: .; J: TRBJ2-3; V: TRBV5-1; DNA: TGCGCCAGCAGTCCGACAGGATTTTCTAGCACAGATACGCAGTATTTT; CDR3: CASSPTGFSSTDTQYF
size: many; D: .; J: TRBJ1-1; V: TRBV20-1; DNA: TGCAGTGCTCCGAGAGTGGGGGGGGGGACTGAAGCTTTCTTT; CDR3: CSAPRVGGGTEAFF
size: many; D: TRBD1; J: TRBJ2-1; V: TRBV10-3; DNA: TGTGCCATCAACCCCGGGACAGGAGGCTACAATGAGCAGTTCTTC; CDR3: CAINPGTGGYNEQFF
size: many; D: TRBD1; J: TRBJ1-1; V: TRBV29-1; DNA: TGCAGCGCAGGACCTCCCTTGGGACAGGGTACGAACACTGAAGCTTTCTTT; CDR3: CSAGPPLGQGTNTEAFF
size: many; D: TRBD2; J: TRBJ2-7; V: TRBV28; DNA: TGTGCCAGCAGTTCGCGGACTAGCGGGGTCGCCTACGAGCAGTACTTC; CDR3: CASSSRTSGVAYEQYF
size: .; D: .; J: TRBJ1-1; V: TRBV20-1; DNA: TGCAGTGCAAAGTGGGGGGCCGGGAACACTGAAGCTTTCTTT; CDR3: CSAKWGAGNTEAFF
size: .; D: .; J: TRBJ1-2; V: TRBV20-1; DNA: TGCAGTGCTAGACCCCCCCAGGGCATACTCCTTGACTATGGCTACACCTTC; CDR3: CSARPPQGILLDYGYTF
size: many; D: TRBD2; J: TRBJ2-1; V: TRBV13; DNA: TGTGCCAGCAGCCGGGGAGCGGGGGCTTACAATGAGCAGTTCTTC; CDR3: CASSRGAGAYNEQFF
size: .; D: TRBD1; J: TRBJ2-3; V: TRBV28; DNA: TGTGCCAGCAGCCCGACAGGGGATGCAGATACGCAGTATTTT; CDR3: CASSPTGDADTQYF
size: many; D: .; J: TRBJ1-1; V: TRBV20-1; DNA: TGCAGTGCTAGCGGGGAGAACACTGAAGCTTTCTTT; CDR3: CSASGENTEAFF
size: many; D: TRBD1; J: TRBJ1-5; V: TRBV3-1; DNA: TGTGCCAGCAGCCCCGGGACAGGGGGTCAGCCCCAGCATTTT; CDR3: CASSPGTGGQPQHF
size: many; D: .; J: TRBJ2-7; V: TRBV4-3; DNA: TGCGCCAGCAGCCAAGATCTGGGCGGGGTGTCCTACGAGCAGTACTTC; CDR3: CASSQDLGGVSYEQYF
size: many; D: .; J: TRBJ1-1; V: TRBV19; DNA: TGTGCCAGTAGTCCAGGGAGCTTTTCGGCTGAAGCTTTCTTT; CDR3: CASSPGSFSAEAFF
size: few; D: .; J: TRBJ1-4; V: TRBV5-1; DNA: TGCGCCAGCAGCTTGAAGCCGGCGGCAGCTAATGAAAAACTGTTTTTT; CDR3: CASSLKPAAANEKLFF
size: few; D: .; J: TRBJ1-1; V: TRBV7-9; DNA: TGTGCCGGGAGCATGAACACTGAAGCTTTCTTT; CDR3: CAGSMNTEAFF
size: many; D: TRBD2; J: TRBJ2-1; V: TRBV7-2; DNA: TGTGCCAGCAGCTTAGAAGGGGAGGGTGAGCAGTTCTTC; CDR3: CASSLEGEGEQFF
size: few; D: .; J: TRBJ2-2; V: TRBV7-9; DNA: TGTGCCAGCAGCTTAAACCAGAACACCGGGGAGCTGTTTTTT; CDR3: CASSLNQNTGELFF
size: many; D: .; J: TRBJ1-1; V: TRBV11-1; DNA: TGTGCCAGCAGCTTAGACGACAGTAACACTGAAGCTTTCTTT; CDR3: CASSLDDSNTEAFF
size: many; D: .; J: TRBJ1-5; V: TRBV15; DNA: TGTGCCACCAGCAGAGTCAGGTCGAGCAATCAGCCCCAGCATTTT; CDR3: CATSRVRSSNQPQHF
size: many; D: TRBD1; J: TRBJ2-4; V: TRBV20-1; DNA: TGCAGTGCTCAACTCGGGACAGGGGGCATTCAGTACTTC; CDR3: CSAQLGTGGIQYF
size: many; D: .; J: TRBJ1-5; V: TRBV20-1; DNA: TGCAGTGCCACCGGGCCCAATCAGCCCCAGCATTTT; CDR3: CSATGPNQPQHF
size: few; D: .; J: TRBJ2-7; V: TRBV20-1; DNA: TGCAGTGCTAGTACAGGGGAGCAGTACTTC; CDR3: CSASTGEQYF
size: many; D: .; J: TRBJ1-5; V: TRBV2; DNA: TGTGCCAGCAGTGAGGAGTTCAGCAATCAGCCCCAGCATTTT; CDR3: CASSEEFSNQPQHF
size: few; D: .; J: TRBJ1-5; V: TRBV20-1; DNA: TGCAGTGCTAGAGATCCCCAGGGAGGGCATCAGCCCCAGCATTTT; CDR3: CSARDPQGGHQPQHF
size: .; D: .; J: TRBJ1-2; V: TRBV5-1; DNA: TGCGCCAGCAGCACTCGGACGGACGGTGGCTACACCTTC; CDR3: CASSTRTDGGYTF
size: .; D: TRBD1; J: TRBJ1-2; V: TRBV18; DNA: TGTGCCAGCTCACCATGGCTCATAGGGACAGGGGGCGACAACTATGGCTACACCTTC; CDR3: CASSPWLIGTGGDNYGYTF
size: many; D: TRBD1; J: TRBJ2-5; V: TRBV18; DNA: TGTGCCAGCTCACCACGGGACAGGGGGAGAGAGACCCAGTACTTC; CDR3: CASSPRDRGRETQYF
size: many; D: TRBD2; J: TRBJ2-4; V: TRBV2; DNA: TGTGCCAGCAGTGTAACTAGCGGGGGGTCAGCCAAAAACATTCAGTACTTC; CDR3: CASSVTSGGSAKNIQYF
size: .; D: TRBD1; J: TRBJ1-1; V: TRBV6-5; DNA: TGTACCTGCAGTTACGGAGGACCGGGACAGGGGGCGCGGAACACTGAAGCTTTCTTT; CDR3: CTCSYGGPGQGARNTEAFF
size: many; D: .; J: TRBJ1-4; V: TRBV19; DNA: TGTGCCAGTGTTCAGCGGAATGAAAAACTGTTTTTT; CDR3: CASVQRNEKLFF
size: many; D: .; J: TRBJ2-5; V: TRBV20-1; DNA: TGCAGTGCAAAGGTTTCCGGGACACCTCAAGAGACCCAGTACTTC; CDR3: CSAKVSGTPQETQYF
size: many; D: .; J: TRBJ2-2; V: TRBV28; DNA: TGTGCCAGCAGTTTACCCGGGACTCCCACCGGGGAGCTGTTTTTT; CDR3: CASSLPGTPTGELFF
size: many; D: TRBD1; J: TRBJ1-2; V: TRBV12-3/TRBV12-4; DNA: TGTGCCAGCAAGAGGACAGGGCAGAACTATGGCTACACCTTC; CDR3: CASKRTGQNYGYTF
size: many; D: .; J: TRBJ2-5; V: TRBV14; DNA: TGTGCCAGCAGCCGGCGGGACACCCAAGAGACCCAGTACTTC; CDR3: CASSRRDTQETQYF
size: many; D: .; J: TRBJ2-3; V: TRBV6-2/TRBV6-3; DNA: TGTGCCAGCAGTGTTACCCGTGATACGCAGTATTTT; CDR3: CASSVTRDTQYF
size: many; D: .; J: TRBJ2-3; V: TRBV7-2; DNA: TGTGCCAGCAGCTTAGCGCTGGGCGCAAACACAGATACGCAGTATTTT; CDR3: CASSLALGANTDTQYF